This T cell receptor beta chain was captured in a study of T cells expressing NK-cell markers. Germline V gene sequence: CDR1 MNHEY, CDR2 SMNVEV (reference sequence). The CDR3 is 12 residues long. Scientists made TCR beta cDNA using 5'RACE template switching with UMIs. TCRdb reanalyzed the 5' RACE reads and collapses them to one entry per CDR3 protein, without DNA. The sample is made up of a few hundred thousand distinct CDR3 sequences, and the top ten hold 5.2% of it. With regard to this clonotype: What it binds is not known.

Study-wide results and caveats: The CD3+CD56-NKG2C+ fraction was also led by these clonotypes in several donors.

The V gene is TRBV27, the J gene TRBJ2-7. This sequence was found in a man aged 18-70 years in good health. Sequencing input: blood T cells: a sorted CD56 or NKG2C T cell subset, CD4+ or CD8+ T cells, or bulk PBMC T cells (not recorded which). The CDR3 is CASSLTPTTQYF.